This T cell receptor beta chain was obtained from a study of human T cells and chemical hapten exposure. Each CDR3 protein is one row after TCRdb ran MiXCR on the RACE reads. Of around 380,000 distinct CDR3 sequences in the sample, 4% to 5.5% were seen once. Specified time point: patch test 1, 2 weeks after DPC sensitization. Treatment given: therapeutic diphenylcyclopropenone sensitization with weekly scalp DPC. The receptor was derived from a woman between 50 and 59 years old with alopecia areata. Some clones in this sample may be carry-over from other donors' samples. This specimen was whole blood, taken in connection with sensitization to the hapten diphenylcyclopropenone (DPC).

The CDR3 region is CASSQGPPSPLHF. The DNA for the CDR3 is TGTGCCAGCAGCCAAGGGCCTCCTTCACCCCTCCACTTT. The chain has TRBV3-1 and TRBJ1-6; no definite D call. Germline V CDR1 and CDR2: LGHDT, YNNKEL (reference sequence). The CDR3 spans 13 residues. V was cut by 1 base and J by 9 bases, with 7 bases left in between. Full variable domain (missing parts from reference TRBV3-1 and TRBJ1-6): DTAVSQTPKYLVTQMGNDKSIKCEQNLGHDTMYWYKQDSKKFLKIMFSYNNKELIINETVPNRFSPKSPDKAHLNLHINSLELGDSAVYFCASSQGPPSPLHFGNGTRLTVT.